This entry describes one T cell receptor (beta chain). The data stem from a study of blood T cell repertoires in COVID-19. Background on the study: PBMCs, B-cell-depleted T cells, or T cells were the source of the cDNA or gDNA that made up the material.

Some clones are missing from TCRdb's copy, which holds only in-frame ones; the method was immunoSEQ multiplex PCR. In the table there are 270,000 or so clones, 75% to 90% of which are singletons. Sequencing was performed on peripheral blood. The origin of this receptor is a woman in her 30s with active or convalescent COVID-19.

In DNA form, the CDR3 reads TGTGCCAGCGGCCTCGACAGGGGTGCCCACAATGAGCAGTTCTTC. It yields the protein CASGLDRGAHNEQFF. The chain joins TRBV2 to TRBJ2-1; TRBD1 aligns across 8 bases. The germline CDR1 and CDR2 sequences are SNHLY and FYNNEI. The CDR3 loop spans 15 amino acids. Trimming took 8 bases from V and 5 from J; bases not matched to a gene: 11.